Listed below are T cell receptor beta chains from one sample, sequenced in a study of cytomegalovirus exposure and HLA in healthy donors. Sequencing used immunoSEQ multiplex PCR; TCRdb keeps in-frame clones, though not all of them. The table shows about 100,000 clones, with 60% to 75% occurring only once. The sequencing sample was made of PBMCs. These receptors came from a woman aged 40 to 49 in good health and CMV-seronegative. Each CDR3 is given with its conserved first and last residue. D genes are given only for firm matches. Part of the rows lack a size; the others show once, few, many or a class for expanded clones.

j_gene | abundance | v_gene | d_gene | CDR3aa | CDR3nt
TRBJ1-1 | - | TRBV14 | - | CASSSDGGWNTEAFF | TGTGCCAGCAGCTCAGACGGGGGATGGAACACTGAAGCTTTCTTT
TRBJ2-3 | - | TRBV29-1 | TRBD1 | CSVASTGGHTDTQYF | TGCAGCGTTGCGTCTACAGGGGGGCACACAGATACGCAGTATTTT
TRBJ2-3 | - | TRBV29-1 | - | CSVEGGSGTDTQYF | TGCAGCGTTGAAGGGGGCTCCGGCACAGATACGCAGTATTTT
TRBJ1-2 | - | TRBV1 | - | CTSSQEQRDRGKGYTF | TGCACCAGCAGCCAAGAACAGCGGGACAGGGGGAAGGGCTACACCTTC
TRBJ2-7 | - | TRBV7-9 | - | CASSDTGSAEQYF | TGTGCCAGCAGCGACACAGGGTCGGCCGAGCAGTACTTC
TRBJ2-3 | - | TRBV10-2 | TRBD1 | CATEDRGTDTQYF | TGCGCCACCGAAGACAGGGGCACAGATACGCAGTATTTT
TRBJ1-5 | once | TRBV19 | - | CASRPGFNQPQHF | TGTGCCAGCAGGCCCGGTTTCAATCAGCCCCAGCATTTT
TRBJ2-5 | - | TRBV7-9 | TRBD1 | CASRPGQGASWETQYF | TGTGCCAGCAGGCCGGGACAGGGGGCGTCTTGGGAGACCCAGTACTTC
TRBJ2-3 | - | TRBV29-1 | - | CSVGRAAPSAADTQYF | TGCAGCGTTGGGAGGGCGGCCCCGTCCGCCGCAGATACGCAGTATTTT
TRBJ2-7 | few | TRBV2 | - | CASTRQGAGYEQYF | TGTGCCAGCACCAGACAGGGTGCGGGATACGAGCAGTACTTC
TRBJ2-7 | - | TRBV19 | - | CASRSSGTYEQYF | TGTGCCAGTAGGAGTAGCGGCACCTACGAGCAGTACTTC
TRBJ2-2 | - | TRBV4-1 | - | CASSRASTGELFF | TGCGCCAGCAGCCGAGCAAGCACCGGGGAGCTGTTTTTT
TRBJ2-3 | - | TRBV6-5 | - | CASSYRGLLADTQYF | TGTGCCAGCAGTTACCGCGGACTCCTGGCAGATACGCAGTATTTT
TRBJ1-2 | - | TRBV2 | TRBD1 | CASSEFGQGRDGYTF | TGTGCCAGCAGTGAATTCGGACAGGGTAGAGATGGCTACACCTTC
TRBJ2-1 | - | TRBV7-3 | TRBD2 | CASSSGGGPGNEQFF | TGTGCCAGCAGCAGTGGGGGAGGGCCCGGCAATGAGCAGTTCTTC
TRBJ2-3 | - | TRBV7-2 | TRBD1 | CASSLGTGTDTDTQYF | TGTGCCAGCAGCTTAGGTACGGGGACAGACACAGATACGCAGTATTTT
TRBJ2-4 | few | TRBV10-3 | TRBD2 | CAISESQRGVTKNIQYF | TGTGCCATCAGTGAGTCGCAGCGGGGGGTCACCAAAAACATTCAGTACTTC
TRBJ2-7 | once | TRBV11-2 | - | CASSPIWGQGYEQYF | TGTGCCAGCAGCCCAATTTGGGGTCAGGGCTACGAGCAGTACTTC
TRBJ2-7 | - | TRBV7-2 | TRBD2 | CASSLDGTSGTYEQYF | TGTGCCAGCAGCCTAGACGGGACTAGCGGGACCTACGAGCAGTACTTC
TRBJ1-4 | few | TRBV5-1 | TRBD1 | CASSLAGTGKEKLFF | TGCGCCAGCAGCTTGGCGGGGACAGGGAAGGAAAAACTGTTTTTT
TRBJ2-2 | - | TRBV11-1 | TRBD1 | CASSRPRTGHTGELFF | TGTGCCAGCAGCCGCCCCCGGACAGGGCACACCGGGGAGCTGTTTTTT
TRBJ2-5 | - | TRBV30 | - | CAWSIEYQETQYF | TGTGCCTGGAGTATCGAGTACCAAGAGACCCAGTACTTC
TRBJ2-7 | - | TRBV30 | - | CAWTGVTYEQYF | TGTGCCTGGACAGGGGTGACTTACGAGCAGTACTTC
TRBJ2-1 | - | TRBV6-4 | - | CASSPDPGDGRPQFF | TGTGCCAGCAGTCCAGATCCAGGGGATGGTCGTCCTCAGTTCTTC
TRBJ1-2 | - | TRBV5-4 | - | CASSLDRVRGYTF | TGTGCCAGCAGCTTGGACAGGGTACGGGGCTACACCTTC
TRBJ2-5 | - | TRBV5-1 | - | CASSSGTLEETQYF | TGCGCCAGCAGCTCCGGGACTTTGGAAGAGACCCAGTACTTC
TRBJ2-7 | few | TRBV7-2 | - | CASSLVPGEQYF | TGTGCCAGCAGCTTAGTTCCGGGAGAGCAGTACTTC
TRBJ2-3 | few | TRBV30 | TRBD2 | CAWSPPWEGTDTQYF | TGTGCCTGGAGTCCACCTTGGGAGGGGACAGATACGCAGTATTTT
TRBJ2-3 | - | TRBV7-3 | TRBD2 | CASSSPTSGGTDTQYF | TGTGCCAGCAGCTCGCCGACTAGCGGGGGGACAGATACGCAGTATTTT
TRBJ2-7 | - | TRBV6-6 | - | CASSYSDTDGQYF | TGTGCCAGCAGTTACTCGGATACAGATGGGCAGTACTTC
TRBJ2-1 | - | TRBV28 | TRBD2 | CASSPGASGPRAYNEQFF | TGTGCCAGCAGCCCCGGGGCTAGCGGGCCCCGGGCCTACAATGAGCAGTTCTTC
TRBJ1-4 | - | TRBV19 | - | CASSIGVLATNEKLFF | TGTGCCAGTAGTATCGGGGTCCTTGCAACTAATGAAAAACTGTTTTTT
TRBJ2-5 | few | TRBV7-7 | TRBD1 | CASSPRDRGTETQYF | TGTGCTAGCAGCCCCCGGGACAGGGGGACGGAGACCCAGTACTTC
TRBJ2-3 | - | TRBV4-3 | - | CASSPYGAGSTDTQYF | TGCGCCAGCAGCCCCTACGGTGCGGGGAGCACAGATACGCAGTATTTT
TRBJ2-7 | - | TRBV6-6 | - | CASRDTSRTYEQYF | TGTGCCAGCAGGGACACTAGCAGGACCTACGAGCAGTACTTC
TRBJ1-2 | - | TRBV5-5 | TRBD1 | CASSLERTGGQYGYTF | TGTGCCAGCAGCTTGGAGCGGACAGGGGGCCAGTATGGCTACACCTTC
TRBJ2-3 | - | TRBV11-2 | - | CASTHGTNTDTQYF | TGTGCCAGCACCCATGGGACAAACACAGATACGCAGTATTTT
TRBJ2-1 | - | TRBV28 | TRBD2 | CASQILAADYNEQFF | TGTGCCAGCCAAATACTAGCGGCGGATTACAATGAGCAGTTCTTC
TRBJ1-5 | - | TRBV6-1 | - | CASVQGVYSNQPQHF | TGTGCCAGCGTACAGGGAGTCTATAGCAATCAGCCCCAGCATTTT
TRBJ1-1 | - | TRBV7-6 | TRBD1 | CASKQGADTEAFF | TGTGCCAGCAAACAGGGGGCAGACACTGAAGCTTTCTTT
TRBJ2-3 | - | TRBV5-1 | TRBD2 | CASSLFGLAGTSTDTQYF | TGCGCCAGCAGCTTGTTTGGTCTAGCGGGAACTAGCACAGATACGCAGTATTTT
TRBJ2-7 | - | TRBV2 | - | CASSARSPGEQYF | TGTGCCAGCAGTGCGAGGTCCCCCGGCGAGCAGTACTTC
TRBJ2-5 | - | TRBV30 | - | CAWSPRETQYF | TGTGCCTGGAGTCCCAGGGAGACCCAGTACTTC
TRBJ2-5 | - | TRBV7-8 | - | CASSSSAPVFRETQYF | TGTGCCAGCAGCTCCTCTGCGCCGGTTTTCAGGGAGACCCAGTACTTC
TRBJ2-1 | - | TRBV19 | - | CASRGVEQFF | TGTGCCAGCCGAGGAGTTGAGCAGTTCTTC
TRBJ2-1 | - | TRBV5-8 | - | CASSFRGEKSNEQFF | TGTGCCAGCAGCTTCAGGGGGGAGAAGAGCAATGAGCAGTTCTTC
TRBJ2-1 | few | TRBV7-3 | - | CASSLGAGFGVRQFF | TGTGCCAGCAGCTTAGGGGCGGGATTCGGGGTTCGGCAGTTCTTC
TRBJ2-3 | few | TRBV5-1 | - | CASSLEGVRTDTQYF | TGCGCCAGCAGCTTGGAAGGGGTCCGCACAGATACGCAGTATTTT
TRBJ2-5 | once | TRBV13 | TRBD2 | CASSLAGGSREQYF | TGTGCCAGCAGCCTAGCGGGGGGCTCTAGGGAGCAGTACTTC
TRBJ2-3 | - | TRBV6-5 | TRBD1 | CASSRRQGTDTQYF | TGTGCCAGCAGCCGGCGACAGGGAACAGATACGCAGTATTTT
TRBJ2-7 | - | TRBV9 | - | CASSVGRNYEQYF | TGTGCCAGCAGCGTAGGCAGGAACTACGAGCAGTACTTC
TRBJ2-2 | - | TRBV7-9 | - | CASSPVLVTGAGELFF | TGTGCCAGCAGCCCGGTACTAGTGACCGGCGCCGGGGAGCTGTTTTTT
TRBJ2-6 | - | TRBV19 | - | CASVGVSGANVLTF | TGTGCCTCGGTCGGGGTCTCTGGGGCCAACGTCCTGACTTTC
TRBJ1-2 | - | TRBV4-2 | - | CASSSPGTHNYGYTF | TGTGCCAGCAGCTCACCCGGGACACATAACTATGGCTACACCTTC